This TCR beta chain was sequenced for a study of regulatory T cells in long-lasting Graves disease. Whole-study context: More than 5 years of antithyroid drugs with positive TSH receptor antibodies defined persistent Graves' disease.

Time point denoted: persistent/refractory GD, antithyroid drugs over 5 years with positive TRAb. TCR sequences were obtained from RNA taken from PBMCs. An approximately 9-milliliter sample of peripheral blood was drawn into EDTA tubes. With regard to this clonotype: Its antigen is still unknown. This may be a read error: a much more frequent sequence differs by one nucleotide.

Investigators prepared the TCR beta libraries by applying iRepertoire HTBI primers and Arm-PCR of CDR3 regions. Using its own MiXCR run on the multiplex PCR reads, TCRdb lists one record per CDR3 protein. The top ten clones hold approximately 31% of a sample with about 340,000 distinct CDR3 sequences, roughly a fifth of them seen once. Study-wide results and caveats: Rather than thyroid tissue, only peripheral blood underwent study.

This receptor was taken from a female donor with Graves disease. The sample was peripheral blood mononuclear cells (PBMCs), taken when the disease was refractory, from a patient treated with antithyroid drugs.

The CDR3 bases are TGCAGTGCTTACAGCGGAACATTCCAAGAGACCCAGCACTTC. Protein sequence: CSAYSGTFQETQHF. V and J are TRBV20-1 and TRBJ2-5; perhaps TRBD2 as D (5 bases). Germline V gene lookup returns CDR1 DFQATT and CDR2 SNEGSKA (reference sequence). This CDR3 region has 14 residues.